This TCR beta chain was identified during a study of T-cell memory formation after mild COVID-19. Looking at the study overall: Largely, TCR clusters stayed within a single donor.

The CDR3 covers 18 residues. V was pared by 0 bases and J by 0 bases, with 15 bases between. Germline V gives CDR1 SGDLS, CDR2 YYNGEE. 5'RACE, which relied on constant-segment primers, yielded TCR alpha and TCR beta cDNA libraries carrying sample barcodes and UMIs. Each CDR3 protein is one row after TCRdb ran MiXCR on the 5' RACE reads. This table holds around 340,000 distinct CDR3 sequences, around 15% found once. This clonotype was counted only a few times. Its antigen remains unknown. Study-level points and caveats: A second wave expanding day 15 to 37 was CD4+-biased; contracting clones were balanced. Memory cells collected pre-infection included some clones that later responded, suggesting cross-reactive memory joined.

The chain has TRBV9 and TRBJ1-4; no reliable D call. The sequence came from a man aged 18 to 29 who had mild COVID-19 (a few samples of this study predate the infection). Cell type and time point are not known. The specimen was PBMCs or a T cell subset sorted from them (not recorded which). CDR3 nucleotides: TGTGCCAGCAGCGTAGTTCCCCTTCGGCCGGCAACTAATGAAAAACTGTTTTTT. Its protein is CASSVVPLRPATNEKLFF.